This T cell receptor (beta chain) is drawn from a study of cytomegalovirus exposure and HLA in healthy donors. The CDR3 length is 14 residues. From germline, CDR1 is SGHTA and CDR2 FQGTGA. Trimming cost V 5 bases and J 0 bases, with 11 bases left between them. This clone was found once. Antigen: not known. Both 60 Vbeta primers and 13 Jbeta primers went into the PCR. The method was immunoSEQ multiplex PCR; TCRdb's version includes in-frame clones alone and lacks a portion of them. Of 150,000 to 200,000 clones detected, roughly 74% appear once; the ten largest clones hold approximately 11%. Study-level findings and limits: Later examination showed HLA-associated TCR beta chains had greater clonal expansion than equally common others. Specificity for CMV antigens was confirmed in vitro for three of the CMV-associated chains.

This receptor was taken from a man aged 18 to 29 in good health and CMV-seropositive. Sequenced input: PBMCs. The chain employs TRBV7-3 and TRBJ2-7, with D possibly matching TRBD1 (6 bases). The CDR3 loop is CASSPRDTSYEQYF. The CDR3 bases are TGTGCCAGCAGCCCCCGGGACACCTCCTACGAGCAGTACTTC.